One sample yielded the 20 T cell receptor beta chains listed below, sequenced in a study of T and B cells in COVID-19 patients. TRB was amplified from around 250-460 ng of blood genomic DNA. BIOMED2 TRB-A/B primer pools were used in multiplex TRB PCR. One entry per CDR3 protein results from TCRdb running MiXCR on the multiplex PCR reads. Of 15,000 to 20,000 distinct CDR3 sequences in the sample, 36% were seen once. The sample comprised blood. All receptors derive from a human donor with active COVID-19.

CDR3 protein: CASSLGQVPYNEQFF. CDR3 bases: TGTGCCAGCAGCTTAGGACAGGTACCTTACAATGAGCAGTTCTTC. V usage is TRBV7-2 and J usage is TRBJ2-1, with a weak D call TRBD1 (6 bases). This CDR3 comprises 15 residues. Per germline, CDR1 SGHTA and CDR2 FQGNSA. V was pared by 1 base and J by 4 bases, with 11 bases between. The whole variable domain, filled in from reference TRBV7-2 and TRBJ2-1, reads GAGVSQSPSNKVTEKGKDVELRCDPISGHTALYWYRQSLGQGLEFLIYFQGNSAPDKSGLPSDRFSAERTGGSVSTLTIQRTQQEDSAVYLCASSLGQVPYNEQFFGPGTRLTVL.

V is TRBV20-1 and J is TRBJ2-3; TRBD2 agrees at 11 bases. Germline-derived CDR1 and CDR2 are DFQATT and SNEGSKA (reference sequence). CDR3 length equals 17 residues. The V and J ends lost 5 bases and 7 bases, in that order; junction bases with no gene match: 17. The chain's CDR3 is CSAPYILTSGGRNTQYF. CDR3 bases: TGCAGTGCTCCCTACATCTTAACTAGCGGGGGTCGGAATACGCAGTATTTT.

The chain is built from TRBV6-5 and TRBJ2-7; D perhaps matches TRBD1 (5 bases). V was clipped by 2 bases and J by 2 bases, with 10 bases between them. From germline, CDR1 is MNHEY and CDR2 SVGAGI. CDR3 length: 14 amino acids. The DNA of the CDR3 is TGTGCCAGCAGTTACGCAGGGCTTCCCTACGAGCAGTACTTC. Protein: CASSYAGLPYEQYF.

This clonotype qualifies as medium-sized. This sequence joins TRBV29-1 and TRBJ2-3, with 8 bases identical to TRBD2. The CDR3 runs 13 residues. V was clipped by 5 bases and J by 8 bases; unmatched bases: 9. The germline CDR1 and CDR2 sequences are SQVTM and ANQGSEA. CDR3 coding DNA: TGCAGCGTTTTAGGAGCGGGGGAGGCTACGCAGTATTTT. It is translated as CSVLGAGEATQYF.

This clonotype appeared a few times. The chain employs TRBV19 and TRBJ1-1; 10 bases are shared with TRBD1. V trimming: 5 bases; J trimming: 6 bases; junction bases outside the gene matches: 9. Per germline, CDR1 LNHDA and CDR2 SQIVND (reference sequence). The CDR3 has 15 residues. CDR3 residues: CASSPRQGASPEAFF. In DNA, the CDR3 is TGTGCCAGTAGTCCCAGACAGGGGGCCTCGCCTGAAGCTTTCTTT. Looking up the rest from reference TRBV19 and TRBJ1-1 gives the full variable domain: DGGITQSPKYLFRKEGQNVTLSCEQNLNHDAMYWYRQDPGQGLRLIYYSQIVNDFQKGDIAEGYSVSREKKESFPLTVTSAQKNPTAFYLCASSPRQGASPEAFFGQGTRLTVV.

This clonotype qualifies as medium-sized. V and J are TRBV29-1 and TRBJ1-2; no firm D call. Germline values: CDR1 SQVTM, CDR2 ANQGSEA. The length of the CDR3 is 11 residues. V gave up 1 base and J gave up 6 bases, with 6 bases separating them. CDR3 bases: TGCAGCGTTGAAGGGGCAGATGGCTACACCTTC. Its translation: CSVEGADGYTF.

The rearrangement uses TRBV7-2 and TRBJ2-2, with 7 bases matching TRBD2. Germline lookup yields CDR1 SGHTA and CDR2 FQGNSA. The CDR3 spans 16 residues. The V and J ends lost 6 bases and 2 bases, in that order; junction bases with no gene match: 9. The chain's CDR3 is CASRRFGGGNTGELFF. The CDR3, as DNA: TGTGCCAGCAGACGGTTTGGGGGGGGAAACACCGGGGAGCTGTTTTTT.

The chain employs TRBV6-5 and TRBJ1-5; TRBD1 matches at 7 bases. CDR1 MNHEY and CDR2 SVGAGI come from the germline V gene. Trimming at V came to 5 bases and at J to 2 bases, leaving 0 bases not matched to a gene. The CDR3 sequence is 13 residues long. Written as DNA, the CDR3 is TGTGCCAGCAGTCAGGGGGGCAATCAGCCCCAGCATTTT. Its protein product is CASSQGGNQPQHF.

The chain recombines TRBV18 with TRBJ2-3; 9 bases align to TRBD2. Germline V gene sequence: CDR1 KGHSH, CDR2 LQKENI. V shed 1 base, J shed 4 bases, and the junction held 6 bases outside the gene matches. The CDR3 runs 16 residues. The CDR3 here is CASSPRPSGVPDTQYF. CDR3 sequence (DNA): TGTGCCAGCTCACCACGGCCTAGCGGGGTGCCAGATACGCAGTATTTT.

This chain links TRBV5-4 with TRBJ1-2; 8 nucleotides align to TRBD1. This CDR3 is built from 14 residues. Germline trimming cut 3 bases from V and 2 bases from J; bases unmatched to any gene: 3. CDR1 and CDR2 (germline): SGHNT, YYREEE (reference sequence). The CDR3 here is CASSSRTGNYGYTF. In DNA form, the CDR3 reads TGTGCCAGCAGCTCAAGGACAGGGAACTATGGCTACACCTTC.

J is TRBJ2-3 and V is TRBV6-2 or TRBV6-3, with 7 bases fitting TRBD1. This CDR3 has 15 amino acids. Trimming took 8 bases from V and 4 from J; bases not matched to a gene: 12. Germline assignment: CDR1 MNHEY and CDR2 SVGEGT. The CDR3 loop reads CASDENRGGSDTQYF. The CDR3 nucleotides read TGTGCCAGCGACGAAAACAGGGGTGGTTCAGATACGCAGTATTTT.

CDR3 in DNA: TGCGCCAGCAGGGAGGACAGGGGAATTAGAAAGACCCAGTACTTC. Its translation: CASREDRGIRKTQYF. The chain employs TRBV10-2 and TRBJ2-5, with TRBD1 matching 9 bases. V trimming: 6 bases; J trimming: 6 bases; junction bases outside the gene matches: 11. This CDR3 region has 15 residues. CDR1 is WSHSY, CDR2 SAAADI, per germline.

This clonotype is a singleton in its sample. This chain connects TRBV6-4 to TRBJ1-1; no clear D gene. There are 15 residues in the CDR3. Germline CDR1 reads MRHNA; CDR2 reads SNTAGT. V lost 7 bases to trimming and J lost 5 bases, with 20 bases between them. Here the CDR3 DNA reads TGTGCCAGCACCCTAACATGGGCGGGTCGGACTGAAGCTTTCTTT. The encoded protein is CASTLTWAGRTEAFF.

This clonotype was observed a handful of times. The V call is TRBV18, the J call TRBJ2-5; 7 bases are shared with TRBD2. There are 11 residues in the CDR3. V was pared by 7 bases and J by 5 bases, with 1 base of the junction left unmatched. Germline V gene lookup returns CDR1 KGHSH and CDR2 LQKENI. CDR3 nucleotide sequence: TGTGCCAGCTTTAGCGGGGAGACCCAGTACTTC. Translated, it gives CASFSGETQYF.

This chain connects TRBV19 to TRBJ1-2; D might be TRBD1 (6 bases). Germline CDR1 reads LNHDA; CDR2 reads SQIVND (reference sequence). The CDR3 covers 16 residues. Trimming removed 1 base from V and 8 bases from J, with 20 bases in between. The CDR3, as DNA: TGTGCCAGTAGTATAGCAAGGGGGGTGGGTTCAAGAGGCTACACCTTC. Amino acids: CASSIARGVGSRGYTF. The complete variable domain, with remaining parts taken from reference TRBV19 and TRBJ1-2, reads DGGITQSPKYLFRKEGQNVTLSCEQNLNHDAMYWYRQDPGQGLRLIYYSQIVNDFQKGDIAEGYSVSREKKESFPLTVTSAQKNPTAFYLCASSIARGVGSRGYTFGSGTRLTVV.

The rearrangement uses TRBV29-1 and TRBJ1-1, with TRBD1 matching 7 bases. The CDR3 is 12 amino acids. The germline V gene has CDR1 SQVTM and CDR2 ANQGSEA. Germline trimming cut 4 bases from V and 1 base from J; bases unmatched to any gene: 0. The DNA of the CDR3 is TGCAGCGTTGGACAGGGGAACACTGAAGCTTTCTTT. Residues: CSVGQGNTEAFF.

The gene calls are TRBV6-2 or TRBV6-3 and TRBJ2-1, with TRBD2 matching over 9 bases. This CDR3 has 17 amino acids. V lost 0 bases and J lost 7; bases outside the gene matches: 10. The germline CDR1 and CDR2 sequences are MNHEY and SVGEGT. CDR3 coding DNA: TGTGCCAGCAGTTACTCCCCGAGCGGGGGGCTTTATAATGAGCAGTTCTTC. It translates to CASSYSPSGGLYNEQFF.

This chain uses TRBV27 with TRBJ2-7; no clear D gene. The CDR3 has 13 amino acids. The germline V gene encodes CDR1 MNHEY and CDR2 SMNVEV (reference sequence). V lost 3 bases and J 4 bases, leaving 10 bases between the germline ends. The CDR3 sequence is CASSFRGSYEQYV. CDR3 sequence (DNA): TGTGCCAGCAGTTTCCGCGGCTCTTACGAGCAGTACGTC.

This chain connects TRBV6-1 to TRBJ2-7; TRBD1 aligns across 9 bases. The length of the CDR3 is 13 residues. With V trimmed by 6 bases and J by 4 bases, 4 bases remained unmatched. The germline V gene encodes CDR1 MNHNS and CDR2 SASEGT. The DNA of the CDR3 is TGTGCCAGCAGGTTGGACAGGGGTTACGAGCAGTACGTC. It translates to CASRLDRGYEQYV.

This clonotype showed up just once. The rearrangement joins TRBV7-4 to TRBJ2-7; D is unclear. CDR1 is SGHVT, CDR2 SQSDAQ, per germline. There are 13 residues in the CDR3. V was shortened by 4 bases and J by 3 bases, with 10 bases between the two germline ends. In DNA, the CDR3 is TGTGCCAGCAGCTCCCCCGGGCTCTACGAGCAGTACTTC. Encoded protein: CASSSPGLYEQYF.